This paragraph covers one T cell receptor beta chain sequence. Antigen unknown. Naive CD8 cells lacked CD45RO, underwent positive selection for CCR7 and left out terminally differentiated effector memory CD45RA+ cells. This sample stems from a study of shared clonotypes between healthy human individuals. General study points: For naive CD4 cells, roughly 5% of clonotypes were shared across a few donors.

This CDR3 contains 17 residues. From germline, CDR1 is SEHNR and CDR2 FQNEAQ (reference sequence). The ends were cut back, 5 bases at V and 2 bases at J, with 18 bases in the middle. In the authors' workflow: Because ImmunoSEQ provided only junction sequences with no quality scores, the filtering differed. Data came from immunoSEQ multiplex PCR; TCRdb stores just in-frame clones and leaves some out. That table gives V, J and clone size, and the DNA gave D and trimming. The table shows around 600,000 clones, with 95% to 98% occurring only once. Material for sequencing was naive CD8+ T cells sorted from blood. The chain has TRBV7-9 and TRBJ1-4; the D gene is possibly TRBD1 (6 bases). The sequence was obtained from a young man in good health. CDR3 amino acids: CASSNRAAGGTNEKLFF. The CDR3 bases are TGTGCCAGCAGCAACAGGGCGGCCGGTGGGACTAATGAAAAACTGTTTTTT.